A single sample gave rise to the 31 T cell receptor beta chains below, sequenced in a study of regulatory T cells in long-lasting Graves disease. Noted time point: persistent/refractory GD, antithyroid drugs over 5 years with positive TRAb. RNA extracted from PBMCs served as the sequencing template. HTBI primers from iRepertoire and Arm-PCR of CDR3 regions yielded the TCR beta libraries. A single record per CDR3 protein comes from TCRdb applying MiXCR to the multiplex PCR reads. This table holds fewer than 400,000 distinct CDR3 sequences, around 20% found once. Sequencing was performed on peripheral blood mononuclear cells (PBMCs), taken when the disease was refractory, from a patient treated with antithyroid drugs. The receptors here all came from a female donor with Graves disease.

This clonotype has a count of ten or more. The V call is TRBV6-1, the J call TRBJ1-6; 9 bases line up with TRBD1. V was pared by 4 bases and J by 9 bases, with 4 bases of the junction left unmatched. The CDR3 is 14 amino acids. Germline-derived CDR1 and CDR2 are MNHNS and SASEGT. The CDR3 nucleotides read TGTGCCAGCAGTGGGACAGGGGACGGTTCACCCCTCCACTTT. It specifies CASSGTGDGSPLHF.

This clonotype was found a few times. The V gene is TRBV29-1, the J gene TRBJ2-7, with TRBD1 as a possible D gene (6 bases). V was clipped by 3 bases and J by 3 bases, with 15 bases between them. Germline loops: CDR1 SQVTM, CDR2 ANQGSEA. CDR3 length: 14 amino acids. The CDR3 here is CSVDLGQGIYEQYF. The CDR3 DNA is TGCAGCGTTGATCTTGGGCAGGGGATCTACGAGCAGTACTTC.

Many counts were recorded for this clonotype. The V and J genes are TRBV28 and TRBJ2-7; 9 bases are shared with TRBD2. Germline CDR1 is MDHEN and CDR2 is SYDVKM. The CDR3 extends over 14 amino acids. Trimming took 7 bases from V and 5 from J; bases not matched to a gene: 9. CDR3 sequence: CASTGTSRAHEQYF. The CDR3 DNA is TGTGCCAGCACCGGGACTAGCCGGGCCCACGAGCAGTACTTC. The variable domain in full, with the rest retrieved from reference TRBV28 and TRBJ2-7, is DVKVTQSSRYLVKRTGEKVFLECVQDMDHENMFWYRQDPGLGLRLIYFSYDVKMKEKGDIPEGYSVSREKKERFSLILESASTNQTSMYLCASTGTSRAHEQYFGPGTRLTVT.

Only a few counts were recorded for this clonotype. This chain uses TRBV2 with TRBJ2-1, with TRBD2 identical over 9 bases. Trimming cost V 2 bases and J 6 bases; bases outside gene matches: 8. The CDR3 sequence is 16 residues long. CDR1 and CDR2 from the germline V gene are SNHLY and FYNNEI. CDR3 sequence: CASSEFRGRASNEQFF. CDR3 DNA: TGTGCCAGCAGTGAATTTCGCGGGAGGGCCTCCAATGAGCAGTTCTTC.

This clonotype was recorded at least ten times. The chain has TRBV6-1 and TRBJ2-5; D may be TRBD2 (5 bases). Germline loops: CDR1 MNHNS, CDR2 SASEGT. V was shortened by 5 bases and J by 1 base, with 8 bases between the two germline ends. The CDR3 is 13 residues long. The CDR3 here is CASSPEGQETQYF. The DNA for the CDR3 is TGTGCCAGCAGTCCCGAGGGCCAAGAGACCCAGTACTTC.

This clonotype occurred many times. The chain uses TRBV6-1 and TRBJ1-2; a possible D gene is TRBD1 (6 bases). The CDR3 runs to 12 residues. Germline CDR1 is MNHNS and CDR2 is SASEGT. V lost 9 bases, J lost 4 bases, and 12 bases lay in between. CDR3 sequence (DNA): TGTGCCAGTTCCAGGGGACGCTATGGCTACACCTTC. Translating gives CASSRGRYGYTF.

This clonotype was recorded at least ten times. The chain recombines TRBV20-1 with TRBJ1-2; D is unresolved. Germline V gives CDR1 DFQATT, CDR2 SNEGSKA (reference sequence). V was shortened by 2 bases and J by 0 bases, with 7 bases between the two germline ends. This CDR3 has 13 amino acids. CDR3 DNA sequence: TGCAGTGCTAGAAGGTGGGCTAACTATGGCTACACCTTC. Translation: CSARRWANYGYTF.

This clonotype was picked up a small number of times. The chain recombines TRBV5-6 with TRBJ2-5; weak D call: TRBD1 (5 bases). This CDR3 has 12 amino acids. Trimming shortened V by 10 bases and J by 3 bases, and 13 bases separated the two germline ends. Per the germline V gene, CDR1 is SGHDT and CDR2 is YYEEEE. In DNA, the CDR3 is TGTGCCGGCCAGGACACAGAAGAGACCCAGTACTTC. Translation: CAGQDTEETQYF.

About this clonotype: Mismatch with germline at one junction end may stem from a read error. V is TRBV5-8 and J is TRBJ2-6, with TRBD1 matching 7 bases. The CDR3 has 16 residues. Germline V lookup: CDR1 SGHTS, CDR2 YDEGEE. CDR3 sequence: CASNLATGSGANVLTF. CDR3 DNA: TGTGCCAGCAACTTGGCGACAGGGTCAGGGGCCAACGTCCTGACTTTC. The complete variable domain, with remaining parts taken from reference TRBV5-8 and TRBJ2-6, reads EAGVTQSPTHLIKTRGQQATLRCSPISGHTSVYWYQQALGLGLQFLLWYDEGEERNRGNFPPRFSGRQFPNYSSELNVNALELEDSALYLCASNLATGSGANVLTFGAGSRLTVL.

This clonotype has just one count. This may come from a read error, since a much larger clone is one base off. The V call is TRBV5-5, the J call TRBJ1-1; 11 positions match TRBD1. The CDR3 has 16 amino acids. The germline CDR1 and CDR2 sequences are SGHKS and YYEKEE (reference sequence). The CDR3 nucleotides read TGTGCCAGCAGCGCGGACAGGGGGCATGGGGACACTGAAGCTCTCTTT. It translates to CASSADRGHGDTEALF.

This clonotype showed up many times. The V and J genes are TRBV12-3 or TRBV12-4 and TRBJ2-5; weak D call: TRBD2 (6 bases). V lost 7 bases and J 2 bases, leaving 11 bases between the germline ends. The CDR3 spans 13 residues. The CDR3 region is CASTSGEQETQYF. The CDR3 region has the DNA TGTGCCAGCACTTCGGGGGAACAAGAGACCCAGTACTTC.

This clonotype came up many times. The rearrangement links TRBV29-1 to TRBJ2-7; no definite D call. The germline CDR1 and CDR2 sequences are SQVTM and ANQGSEA. The CDR3 runs to 13 residues. Trimming left V 2 bases short and J 2 bases short, with 10 bases between. The CDR3 DNA reads TGCAGCGTTGAACTGCAACACCCCTACGAGCAGTACTTC. Protein sequence: CSVELQHPYEQYF.

This clonotype was observed at least ten times. The chain carries TRBV11-2 and TRBJ1-2, with 10 bases lining up with TRBD1. The V gene's germline CDR1 is SGHAT and CDR2 FQNNGV. The CDR3 is made up of 15 amino acids. The V segment lost 0 bases and the J segment 5 bases; nucleotides outside the gene matches: 3. This CDR3 reads CASSLEGTGAYGYTF. In nucleotides, the CDR3 is TGTGCCAGCAGCTTAGAAGGGACAGGGGCTTATGGCTACACCTTC.

Worth noting for this clonotype: Possible read error: a much larger clone is one base away. V usage is TRBV28 and J usage is TRBJ1-5; D may be TRBD1 (6 bases). Germline values: CDR1 MDHEN, CDR2 SYDVKM. Between the trimmed V and J ends, which lost 6 bases and 8 bases, there was a span of 20 bases. The CDR3 is 15 amino acids. CDR3 nucleotides: TGTGCCAGCAGAAAAAGACAGGATATGAAAGAGCCCCAGCATTTT. Protein sequence: CASRKRQDMKEPQHF.

This clonotype was detected a few times. This chain links TRBV29-1 with TRBJ2-2; 9 bases match TRBD2. This CDR3 is built from 16 residues. The germline gives CDR1 SQVTM, CDR2 ANQGSEA. The junction had 13 bases not matched to a gene; V was cut back by 7 bases and J by 4 bases. This CDR3 is CSALLQTSGGTGELFF. In DNA, the CDR3 is TGCAGCGCCCTTCTTCAGACTAGCGGAGGCACCGGGGAGCTGTTTTTT.

This clonotype was recorded many times. The rearrangement joins TRBV7-8 to TRBJ1-5; D unresolved. Trimming pared 5 bases from V and 1 base from J, leaving 9 bases between. The CDR3 runs 14 residues. Per the germline V gene, CDR1 is SGHVS and CDR2 is FQNEAQ. CDR3 coding DNA: TGTGCCAGCAGCCCAGGCGAAAGCAATCAGCCCCAGCATTTT. Its translation: CASSPGESNQPQHF.

This chain links TRBV7-3 with TRBJ2-7; D may be TRBD1 (6 bases). The CDR3 is 15 amino acids. From germline, CDR1 is SGHTA and CDR2 FQGTGA. Between the trimmed V and J ends, which lost 2 bases and 2 bases, there was a span of 13 bases. CDR3 loop: CASSLWPGATYEQYF. The DNA for the CDR3 is TGTGCCAGCAGCTTATGGCCAGGGGCTACCTACGAGCAGTACTTC.

Concerning this clonotype: The conserved final phenylalanine or tryptophan is absent from the CDR3, which likely points to a read error. The CDR3 loop is CASSFGQAYEQYL. CDR3 DNA: TGCGCCAGCAGCTTCGGACAGGCCTACGAGCAGTACCTC. V and J are TRBV5-1 and TRBJ2-7; 7 nucleotides match TRBD1. The V gene's germline CDR1 is SGHRS and CDR2 YFSETQ. V was clipped by 2 bases and J by 2 bases; unmatched bases: 1. The CDR3 extends over 13 amino acids.

This chain connects TRBV7-2 to TRBJ1-1; D gene uncertain. Germline V gives CDR1 SGHTA, CDR2 FQGNSA. The germline V and J ends were trimmed by 1 base and 10 bases, with 13 bases remaining between them. This CDR3 spans 13 amino acids. CDR3 sequence: CASSLGAGGGAFF. CDR3 DNA sequence: TGTGCCAGCAGCTTAGGGGCAGGCGGTGGAGCTTTCTTT.

This clonotype was counted many times. The rearrangement joins TRBV28 to TRBJ1-2; D perhaps matches TRBD1 (6 bases). The CDR3 is made up of 14 amino acids. Germline V lookup: CDR1 MDHEN, CDR2 SYDVKM. The V and J ends lost 1 base and 8 bases respectively, with 14 bases between them. CDR3 DNA sequence: TGTGCCAGCAGTTTATCGGGGGGGGGCTACGGCTACACCTTC. Protein product: CASSLSGGGYGYTF.

This clonotype was observed many times. The chain is built from TRBV12-3 or TRBV12-4 and TRBJ2-2, with 7 bases aligning to TRBD1. Losses at the gene ends were 5 bases for V and 9 bases for J; bases not matched to a gene: 6. The CDR3 has 13 amino acids. CDR3 amino acids: CASSLTGDRELFF. CDR3 DNA sequence: TGTGCCAGCAGTCTTACAGGGGACCGGGAGCTGTTTTTT.

The CDR3 coding sequence is TGTGCCAGCAGCTACCCCGGGACAGCTTCCTACGAGCAGTACTTC. Residues: CASSYPGTASYEQYF. V is TRBV7-2 and J is TRBJ2-7; 7 nucleotides align to TRBD1. Germline values: CDR1 SGHTA, CDR2 FQGNSA. The ends lost 4 bases at V and 1 base at J; junction bases unmatched: 7. This CDR3 region has 15 residues.

This clonotype was counted many times. The chain employs TRBV30 and TRBJ1-1, with a weak D call TRBD1 (5 bases). V was shortened by 2 bases and J by 4 bases, with 8 bases between the two germline ends. The CDR3 loop spans 12 amino acids. CDR1 GTSNPN and CDR2 SVGIG come from the germline V gene (reference sequence). For the CDR3, the DNA is TGTGCCTGGAGTCTGGGGGTCACTGAAGCTTTCTTT. Encoded protein: CAWSLGVTEAFF.

This clonotype was recorded a few times. This chain joins TRBV20-1 and TRBJ2-7, with 14 bases matching TRBD2. The CDR3 runs 13 residues. CDR1 and CDR2 (germline): DFQATT, SNEGSKA (reference sequence). J was trimmed by 5 bases and V by 6 bases; bases with no gene match: 3. CDR3 residues: CSAGTSGRDEQYF. DNA for the CDR3: TGCAGTGCCGGGACTAGCGGGAGAGACGAGCAGTACTTC.

This clonotype has a count of ten or more. V is TRBV7-9 and J is TRBJ2-7; D gene unclear. The V gene lost 3 bases and the J gene lost 1 base, with 4 bases spanning the gap. Germline V gene lookup returns CDR1 SEHNR and CDR2 FQNEAQ (reference sequence). CDR3 size: 12 residues. The CDR3 spells CASSLESYEQYF. The CDR3 bases are TGTGCCAGCAGCTTGGAGTCCTACGAGCAGTACTTC.

Comment on this clonotype: One junction end does not reproduce the germline sequence, and a read error may be involved. J is TRBJ1-1 and V is TRBV29-1, with D maybe TRBD1 (5 bases). This CDR3 comprises 15 residues. Germline V lookup: CDR1 SQVTM, CDR2 ANQGSEA. The CDR3 DNA follows: TGCAGCGTCCGAGGGGCGTGGGGACTGAACACTGAAGCTTCCTTT. It is translated as CSVRGAWGLNTEASF.

The J gene is TRBJ2-7, the V gene TRBV20-1, with 13 bases aligning to TRBD2. V was clipped by 6 bases and J by 6 bases; unmatched bases: 17. The CDR3 totals 17 residues. Germline V gives CDR1 DFQATT, CDR2 SNEGSKA (reference sequence). The CDR3 nucleotides are TGCAGTGCCAAAAACCAGAAACCGGGACTAGCGGGACTCGAGCAGTACTTC. Protein: CSAKNQKPGLAGLEQYF.

At least ten counts were recorded for this clonotype. V gene TRBV12-3 or TRBV12-4 combines with J gene TRBJ2-5, with D unclear. Between the trimmed V and J ends, which lost 3 bases and 2 bases, there was a span of 10 bases. This CDR3 spans 14 amino acids. In DNA, the CDR3 is TGTGCCAGCAGTTTCCTCCCCGGTCAAGAGACCCAGTACTTC. The encoded protein is CASSFLPGQETQYF.

This clonotype was picked up many times. The V gene is TRBV7-2, the J gene TRBJ2-7; TRBD1 agrees at 8 bases. This CDR3 has 17 residues. The trim removed 1 base at V and 5 bases at J, leaving 13 bases unmatched. The germline gives CDR1 SGHTA, CDR2 FQGNSA. The CDR3: CASSLGDRRRVTDEQYF. The CDR3 DNA is TGTGCCAGCAGCTTAGGGGACAGGCGGCGGGTCACCGACGAGCAGTACTTC.

This clonotype was picked up a small number of times. The rearrangement joins TRBV30 to TRBJ2-7, with D perhaps TRBD2 (6 bases). CDR3 size: 12 residues. Deletions cut 1 base from V and 5 bases from J, with 9 bases between. Germline CDR1 is GTSNPN and CDR2 is SVGIG (reference sequence). The CDR3 DNA is TGTGCCTGGAGTGGTGGGGGGAACGAGCAGTACTTC. This codes for CAWSGGGNEQYF.

This clonotype occurred many times. The chain has TRBV7-2 and TRBJ2-7, with unresolved D. In germline, CDR1 is SGHTA, CDR2 FQGNSA. The CDR3 runs to 14 residues. The V gene lost 5 bases and the J gene lost 2 bases, with 13 bases spanning the gap. As DNA, the CDR3 is TGTGCCAGCAGCGCCAAACCAGGAGCCTACGAGCAGTACTTC. Protein sequence: CASSAKPGAYEQYF.